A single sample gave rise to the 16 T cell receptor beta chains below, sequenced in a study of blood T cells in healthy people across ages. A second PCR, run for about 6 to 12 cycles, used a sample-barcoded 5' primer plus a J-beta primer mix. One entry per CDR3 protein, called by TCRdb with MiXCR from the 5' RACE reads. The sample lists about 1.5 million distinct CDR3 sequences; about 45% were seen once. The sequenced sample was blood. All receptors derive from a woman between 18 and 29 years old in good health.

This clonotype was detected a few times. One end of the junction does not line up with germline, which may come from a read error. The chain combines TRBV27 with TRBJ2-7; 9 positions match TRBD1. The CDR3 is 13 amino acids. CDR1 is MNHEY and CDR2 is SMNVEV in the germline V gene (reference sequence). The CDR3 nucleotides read TGTGTCAGCAGTTTAGGGACAGGGATCGAGCAGTACTTC. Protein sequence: CVSSLGTGIEQYF.

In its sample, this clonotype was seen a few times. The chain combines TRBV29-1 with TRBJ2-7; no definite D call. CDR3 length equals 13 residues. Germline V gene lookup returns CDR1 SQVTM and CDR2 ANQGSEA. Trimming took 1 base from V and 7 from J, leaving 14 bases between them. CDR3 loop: CSVEGHYSWEQYF. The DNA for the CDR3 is TGCAGCGTTGAAGGCCATTATAGTTGGGAGCAGTACTTC.

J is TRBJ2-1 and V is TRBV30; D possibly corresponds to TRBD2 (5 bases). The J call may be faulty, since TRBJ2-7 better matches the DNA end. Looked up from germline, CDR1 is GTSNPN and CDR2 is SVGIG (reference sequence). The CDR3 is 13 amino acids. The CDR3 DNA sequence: TGTGCCTGGAGCGGGGAGTCCTACAATGAGCAGTACTTC. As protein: CAWSGESYNEQYF.

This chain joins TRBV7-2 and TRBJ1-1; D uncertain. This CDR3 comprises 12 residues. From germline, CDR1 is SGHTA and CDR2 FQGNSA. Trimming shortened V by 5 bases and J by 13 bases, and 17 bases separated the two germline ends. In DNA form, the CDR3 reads TGTGCCAGCAGCCGCCCCGGAGGGATAGGTTTCTTT. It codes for CASSRPGGIGFF.

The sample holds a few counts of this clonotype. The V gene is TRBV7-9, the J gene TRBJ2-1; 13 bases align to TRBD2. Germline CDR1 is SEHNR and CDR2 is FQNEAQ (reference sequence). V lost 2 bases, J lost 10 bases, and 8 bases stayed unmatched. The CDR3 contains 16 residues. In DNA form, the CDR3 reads TGTGCCAGCAGCTTACCCACTAGCGGGAGGGAGGAGGAGCAGTTCTTC. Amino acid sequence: CASSLPTSGREEEQFF.

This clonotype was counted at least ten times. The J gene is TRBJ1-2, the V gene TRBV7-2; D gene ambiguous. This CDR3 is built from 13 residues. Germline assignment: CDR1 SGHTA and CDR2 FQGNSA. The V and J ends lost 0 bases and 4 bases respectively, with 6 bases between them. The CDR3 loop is CASSLAVSYGYTF. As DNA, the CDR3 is TGTGCCAGCAGCTTAGCGGTTTCCTATGGCTACACCTTC.

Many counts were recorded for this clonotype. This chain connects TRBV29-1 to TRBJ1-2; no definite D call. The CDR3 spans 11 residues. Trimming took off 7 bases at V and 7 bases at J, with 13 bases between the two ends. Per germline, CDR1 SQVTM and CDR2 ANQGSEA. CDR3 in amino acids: CSAVQMAGYTF. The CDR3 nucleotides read TGCAGCGCTGTTCAAATGGCTGGCTACACCTTC.

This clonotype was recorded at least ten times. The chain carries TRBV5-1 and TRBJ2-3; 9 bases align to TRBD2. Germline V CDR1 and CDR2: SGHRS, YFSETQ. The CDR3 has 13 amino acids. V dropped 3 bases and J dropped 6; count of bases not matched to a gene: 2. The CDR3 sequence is CASSSGTSDTQYF. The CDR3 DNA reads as TGCGCCAGCAGCTCCGGGACTAGCGATACGCAGTATTTT.

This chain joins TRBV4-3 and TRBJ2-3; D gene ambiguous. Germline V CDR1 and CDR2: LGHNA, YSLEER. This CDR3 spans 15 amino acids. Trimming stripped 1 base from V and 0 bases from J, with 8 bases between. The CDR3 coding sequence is TGCGCCAGCAGCCAAGTGGTACAAAGCACAGATACGCAGTATTTT. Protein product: CASSQVVQSTDTQYF.

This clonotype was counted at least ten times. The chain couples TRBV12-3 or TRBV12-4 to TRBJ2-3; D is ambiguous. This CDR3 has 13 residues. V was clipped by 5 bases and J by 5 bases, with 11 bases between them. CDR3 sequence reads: CASSTTRVDTQYF. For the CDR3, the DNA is TGTGCCAGCAGTACGACCCGAGTAGATACGCAGTATTTT.

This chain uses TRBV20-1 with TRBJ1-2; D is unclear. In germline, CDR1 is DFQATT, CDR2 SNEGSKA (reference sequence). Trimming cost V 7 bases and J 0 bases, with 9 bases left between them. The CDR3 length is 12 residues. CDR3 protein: CSGTDPNYGYTF. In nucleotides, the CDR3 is TGCAGTGGGACCGATCCTAACTATGGCTACACCTTC.

The CDR3 loop reads CASTRGGPDGYTF. CDR3 nucleotide sequence: TGTGCCAGCACCCGGGGGGGACCGGATGGCTACACCTTC. The rearrangement joins TRBV12-3 or TRBV12-4 to TRBJ1-2, with D maybe TRBD1 (5 bases). V was clipped by 7 bases and J by 6 bases, with 15 bases between them. CDR3 length: 13 residues.

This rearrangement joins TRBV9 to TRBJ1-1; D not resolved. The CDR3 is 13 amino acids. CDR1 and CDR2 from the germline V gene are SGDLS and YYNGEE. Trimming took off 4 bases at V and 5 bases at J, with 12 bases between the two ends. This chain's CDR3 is CASSRDDGTEAFF. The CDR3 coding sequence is TGTGCCAGCAGCCGGGATGACGGTACTGAAGCTTTCTTT.

CDR3: CAARPQQPTDTQYF. Written as DNA, the CDR3 is TGTGCCGCCCGCCCCCAGCAGCCGACAGATACGCAGTATTTT. V usage is TRBV6-5 and J usage is TRBJ2-3; D gene uncertain. Germline V gives CDR1 MNHEY, CDR2 SVGAGI. The CDR3 length is 14 residues. V lost 11 bases and J lost 3, with 18 bases in between.

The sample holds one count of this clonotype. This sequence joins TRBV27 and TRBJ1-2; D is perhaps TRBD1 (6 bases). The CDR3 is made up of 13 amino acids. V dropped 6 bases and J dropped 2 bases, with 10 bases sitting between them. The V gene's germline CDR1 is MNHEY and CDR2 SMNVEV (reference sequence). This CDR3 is CASRDSNNYGYTF. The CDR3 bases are TGTGCCAGCAGGGACAGTAACAACTATGGCTACACCTTC.

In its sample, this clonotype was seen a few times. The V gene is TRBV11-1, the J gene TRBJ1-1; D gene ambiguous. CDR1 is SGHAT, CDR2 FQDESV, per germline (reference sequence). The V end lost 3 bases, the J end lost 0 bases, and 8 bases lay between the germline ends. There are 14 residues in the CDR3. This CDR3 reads CASSFWTVNTEAFF. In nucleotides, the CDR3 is TGTGCCAGCAGCTTTTGGACCGTGAACACTGAAGCTTTCTTT.